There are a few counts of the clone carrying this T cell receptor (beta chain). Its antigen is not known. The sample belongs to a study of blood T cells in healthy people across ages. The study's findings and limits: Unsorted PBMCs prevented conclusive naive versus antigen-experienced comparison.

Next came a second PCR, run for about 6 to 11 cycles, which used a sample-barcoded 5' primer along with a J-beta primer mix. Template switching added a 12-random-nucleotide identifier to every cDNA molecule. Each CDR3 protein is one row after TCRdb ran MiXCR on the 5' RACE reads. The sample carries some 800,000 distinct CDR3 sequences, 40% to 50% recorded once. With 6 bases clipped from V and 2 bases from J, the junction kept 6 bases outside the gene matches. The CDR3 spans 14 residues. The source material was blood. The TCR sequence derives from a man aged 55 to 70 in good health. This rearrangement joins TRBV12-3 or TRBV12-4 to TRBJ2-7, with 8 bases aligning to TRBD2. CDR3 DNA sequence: TGTGCCAGCAGACCCGGGGGGGCCGCCTACGAGCAGTACTTC. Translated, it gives CASRPGGAAYEQYF.